This T cell receptor (beta chain) was retrieved from a study of sequential checkpoint blockade in melanoma. Study in general: DNA from around 90 pretreatment tumor samples underwent TCRβ immunosequencing. Over 20 patients had matched tumor biopsies before treatment and at week 13 after nivolumab or ipilimumab alone.

V lost 0 bases to trimming and J lost 5 bases; unmatched junction nucleotides: 12. Germline loops: CDR1 SGDLS, CDR2 YYNGEE. The CDR3 loop spans 17 amino acids. Produced via immunoSEQ multiplex PCR; TCRdb's table is partial and in-frame only. The sample holds 6,000 to 9,000 clones, more than 25% seen once. Treatment here: randomized to nivolumab then ipilimumab (arm A) or the reverse (arm B). The sample holds a few counts of this clone. What it binds is not known. Study-level points and caveats: Patients with week-13 increases in T-cell fraction and clonality benefited about 30 times more often. PD-L1 staining and CD8+ counts, not mutational load, tracked tumor T-cell clonality.

The source is a human donor with melanoma. Sequenced here: tumor tissue (inferred from file names), sampled from a patient given nivolumab and ipilimumab in sequence. The rearrangement links TRBV9 to TRBJ2-3; 7 bases are a match to TRBD2. For the CDR3, the DNA is TGTGCCAGCAGCGTAGTCGGCGGCGGGAGTTATGGAGATACGCAGTATTTT. It is translated as CASSVVGGGSYGDTQYF. The whole variable domain, filled in from reference TRBV9 and TRBJ2-3, reads DSGVTQTPKHLITATGQRVTLRCSPRSGDLSVYWYQQSLDQGLQFLIQYYNGEERAKGNILERFSAQQFPDLHSELNLSSLELGDSALYFCASSVVGGGSYGDTQYFGPGTRLTVL.